The 25 T cell receptor beta chains in this list originate from one sample, sequenced in a study of glioma-infiltrating T cells after dendritic cell vaccination. Using immunoSEQ multiplex PCR, the repertoire was profiled, and TCRdb retains in-frame clones only, with some absent. The table shows 65,000 to 90,000 clones, with roughly 87% occurring only once. This material consisted of blood, taken before dendritic cell vaccination. The receptors come from a human donor with glioblastoma.

This clone came up a few times. The chain combines TRBV10-3 with TRBJ1-2; D is uncertain. The CDR3 has 11 amino acids. The V end lost 2 bases, the J end lost 7 bases, and 5 bases lay between the germline ends. The germline gives CDR1 ENHRY, CDR2 SYGVKD. This CDR3 is CAISENSGYTF. DNA for the CDR3: TGTGCCATCAGTGAGAACAGTGGCTACACCTTC.

The J gene is TRBJ2-1, the V gene TRBV9; D perhaps matches TRBD2 (7 bases). V was pared by 4 bases and J by 6 bases, with 17 bases between. This CDR3 is built from 15 residues. CDR1 is SGDLS, CDR2 YYNGEE, per germline. The DNA for the CDR3 is TGTGCCAGCAGCCCGCCGCAGGGAGGGGGCAATGAGCAGTTCTTC. Its protein is CASSPPQGGGNEQFF.

V is TRBV7-9 and J is TRBJ1-3, with TRBD1 as a possible D gene (5 bases). Looked up from germline, CDR1 is SEHNR and CDR2 is FQNEAQ (reference sequence). V gave up 5 bases and J gave up 4 bases, with 9 bases separating them. The CDR3 length is 13 residues. CDR3 amino acids: CASSQGQGNTIYF. DNA of the CDR3: TGTGCCAGCAGCCAGGGCCAGGGAAACACCATATATTTT.

The chain recombines TRBV28 with TRBJ1-5; D is perhaps TRBD1 (6 bases). V was trimmed by 7 bases and J by 6 bases, leaving 25 bases between them. The V gene's germline CDR1 is MDHEN and CDR2 SYDVKM. The CDR3 totals 17 residues. CDR3 sequence (DNA): TGTGCCAGCACGGTGTTTGTAGGGGGGGCGATGGGTCAGCCCCAGCATTTT. Its protein is CASTVFVGGAMGQPQHF.

The chain couples TRBV10-1 to TRBJ1-1, with D perhaps TRBD1 (6 bases). Germline-derived CDR1 and CDR2 are WNHNN and SYGVQD (reference sequence). The CDR3 covers 16 residues. With 10 bases removed from V and 1 base from J, the gap between germline ends came to 22 bases. CDR3 protein: CATRRTAPTENTEAFF. The CDR3 region has the DNA TGCGCCACCCGTCGGACAGCTCCCACGGAGAACACTGAAGCTTTCTTT.

The chain combines TRBV7-6 with TRBJ2-7; 7 bases line up with TRBD1. This CDR3 spans 14 amino acids. After removal of 4 bases from V and 6 bases from J, the junction contained 9 bases not matched to a gene. Germline values: CDR1 SGHVS, CDR2 FNYEAQ. This CDR3 is CASSSGTTGTEQYF. The CDR3 DNA follows: TGTGCCAGCAGCTCCGGAACGACAGGGACCGAGCAGTACTTC.

V and J are TRBV4-1 and TRBJ2-5; D perhaps matches TRBD2 (6 bases). In germline, CDR1 is MGHRA, CDR2 YSYEKL. This CDR3 is 16 amino acids long. Trimming left V 4 bases short and J 5 bases short, with 20 bases between. CDR3 sequence: CASSRLDMAGRETQYF. DNA of the CDR3: TGCGCCAGCAGCCGTCTGGACATGGCGGGACGGGAGACCCAGTACTTC.

The chain is built from TRBV11-2 and TRBJ1-1; no clear D. Germline V CDR1 and CDR2: SGHAT, FQNNGV. V was clipped by 5 bases and J by 10 bases, with 11 bases between them. This CDR3 comprises 11 residues. CDR3 sequence reads: CASSPGPGAFF. DNA for the CDR3: TGTGCCAGCAGCCCCGGTCCGGGAGCTTTCTTT.

The chain uses TRBV5-4 and TRBJ2-7; D gene uncertain. CDR3 length: 13 amino acids. Trimming left V 2 bases short and J 7 bases short, with 13 bases between. Germline V CDR1 and CDR2: SGHNT, YYREEE (reference sequence). CDR3 nucleotides: TGTGCCAGCAGCTTCTCCCTCTTCGGGGAGCAGTACTTC. Its translation is CASSFSLFGEQYF.

The V and J genes are TRBV9 and TRBJ2-1; 7 nucleotides agree with TRBD2. V trimming: 0 bases; J trimming: 9 bases; junction bases outside the gene matches: 9. This CDR3 comprises 15 residues. CDR1 is SGDLS, CDR2 YYNGEE, per germline. DNA for the CDR3: TGTGCCAGCAGCGTAGTGCGGGAGAGGGGCGGTGAGCAGTTCTTC. Translation: CASSVVRERGGEQFF.

The chain has TRBV29-1 and TRBJ2-7; 8 nucleotides agree with TRBD1. Germline CDR1 reads SQVTM; CDR2 reads ANQGSEA. The CDR3 has 11 amino acids. The V and J ends lost 6 bases and 5 bases, in that order; junction bases with no gene match: 3. This CDR3 reads CSVGQGHEQYF. CDR3 DNA sequence: TGCAGCGTCGGACAGGGACACGAGCAGTACTTC.

The chain is built from TRBV6-1 and TRBJ2-1, with 9 bases aligning to TRBD2. The ends lost 7 bases at V and 4 bases at J; junction bases unmatched: 8. CDR3 length: 15 residues. Looked up from germline, CDR1 is MNHNS and CDR2 is SASEGT. The CDR3 protein is CASTLGLAGYNEQFF. The CDR3 nucleotides are TGTGCCAGCACCCTAGGGCTAGCGGGATACAATGAGCAGTTCTTC.

This clone was seen a few times. The chain has TRBV2 and TRBJ1-5, with D possibly matching TRBD1 (5 bases). The CDR3 loop spans 16 amino acids. The V end was cut by 6 bases, the J end by 2 bases, with 17 bases between. The germline V gene encodes CDR1 SNHLY and CDR2 FYNNEI. The CDR3 nucleotides read TGTGCCAGCAGGAAATCAGGGTCTGTGGGCAATCAGCCCCAGCATTTT. Its protein is CASRKSGSVGNQPQHF.

This rearrangement joins TRBV21-1 to TRBJ2-2; the D segment call TRBD2 is taken from the table without a DNA check. TRBV21-1 is shown as a pseudogene. The CDR3 is 15 amino acids. CDR3 nucleotides: TGTGCCAGCAGCAGCGATCCTCCGGCGGACGGGGAGCTGTTTTTT. Its translation is CASSSDPPADGELFF.

The chain carries TRBV27 and TRBJ1-6; no definite D call. V shed 5 bases and J shed 0 bases, with 8 bases lying between them. Germline loops: CDR1 MNHEY, CDR2 SMNVEV (reference sequence). The CDR3 totals 15 residues. CDR3 in amino acids: CASSVLSSYNSPLHF. The CDR3, as DNA: TGTGCCAGCAGTGTCTTGAGCTCCTATAATTCACCCCTCCACTTT.

The V and J genes are TRBV28 and TRBJ2-7, with 8 bases matching TRBD1. V dropped 6 bases and J dropped 3; count of bases not matched to a gene: 4. The CDR3 has 13 residues. Looked up from germline, CDR1 is MDHEN and CDR2 is SYDVKM. CDR3 region: CASRTGTGYEQYV. Here the CDR3 DNA reads TGTGCCAGCAGGACAGGGACAGGCTACGAGCAGTACGTC.

The chain uses TRBV5-1 and TRBJ1-4; tentatively, D is TRBD1 (6 bases). The CDR3 consists of 16 residues. Germline V lookup: CDR1 SGHRS, CDR2 YFSETQ. Trimming took off 4 bases at V and 3 bases at J, with 16 bases between the two ends. CDR3 in amino acids: CASSQNIQGPNEKLFF. The CDR3 DNA sequence: TGCGCCAGCAGCCAAAACATACAGGGTCCTAATGAAAAACTGTTTTTT.

CDR3: CAWSAPAGAGDFILAQFF. For the CDR3, the DNA is TGTGCCTGGAGTGCCCCGGCCGGAGCGGGGGACTTCATACTGGCGCAGTTCTTC. The chain has TRBV30 and TRBJ2-1; 8 bases map to TRBD2. Germline V gene sequence: CDR1 GTSNPN, CDR2 SVGIG (reference sequence). The junction had 23 bases not matched to a gene; V was cut back by 1 base and J by 12 bases. CDR3 size: 18 residues.

The V call is TRBV19, the J call TRBJ1-2; possibly TRBD1 for D (6 bases). The CDR3 is 15 residues long. Per germline, CDR1 LNHDA and CDR2 SQIVND (reference sequence). The V gene lost 6 bases and the J gene lost 2 bases, with 16 bases spanning the gap. The CDR3 sequence: CASSLAGAPNYGYTF. The CDR3 nucleotides read TGTGCCAGTAGCTTGGCGGGGGCGCCCAACTATGGCTACACCTTC.

CDR3 in DNA: TGTGCCAGCAGCCCTCAGGGAGGCTACGAGCAGTACTTC. Translation: CASSPQGGYEQYF. The genes are TRBV11-2 and TRBJ2-7; TRBD2 is a possible D gene (6 bases). The CDR3 has 13 residues. The V gene's germline CDR1 is SGHAT and CDR2 FQNNGV. V lost 5 bases to trimming and J lost 3 bases, with 11 bases between them.

This clone was observed a few times. The V gene is TRBV30, the J gene TRBJ1-4, with D hard to call. The CDR3 is 16 residues long. Germline V gene lookup returns CDR1 GTSNPN and CDR2 SVGIG (reference sequence). V was clipped by 2 bases and J by 3 bases, with 16 bases between them. The DNA for the CDR3 is TGTGCCTGGAGTTATGGGGATAAGCGGTCTAATGAAAAACTGTTTTTT. It is translated as CAWSYGDKRSNEKLFF. Using reference TRBV30 and TRBJ1-4 for the parts outside the CDR3, the full variable domain is SQTIHQWPATLVQPVGSPLSLECTVEGTSNPNLYWYRQAAGRGLQLLFYSVGIGQISSEVPQNLSASRPQDRQFILSSKKLLLSDSGFYLCAWSYGDKRSNEKLFFGSGTQLSVL.

This CDR3 reads CAWSGDRDPSGNTIYF. As DNA, the CDR3 is TGTGCCTGGAGTGGGGACAGGGACCCCTCTGGAAACACCATATATTTT. V and J are TRBV30 and TRBJ1-3, with 9 bases identical to TRBD1. The CDR3 has 16 amino acids. V trimming: 1 base; J trimming: 0 bases; junction bases outside the gene matches: 4. Germline V gene lookup returns CDR1 GTSNPN and CDR2 SVGIG (reference sequence).

The chain uses TRBV4-1 and TRBJ2-1; perhaps TRBD2 as D (5 bases). Germline V gene lookup returns CDR1 MGHRA and CDR2 YSYEKL. The CDR3 runs 12 residues. The V and J ends lost 6 bases and 10 bases respectively, with 13 bases between them. CDR3 in amino acids: CASRPLSGEQFF. In DNA, the CDR3 is TGCGCCAGCAGACCACTCAGCGGCGAGCAGTTCTTC.

The chain links TRBV9 to TRBJ2-1; the D gene is possibly TRBD2 (7 bases). Germline values: CDR1 SGDLS, CDR2 YYNGEE. Trimming left V 3 bases short and J 7 bases short, with 17 bases between. This CDR3 comprises 15 residues. The CDR3 protein is CASSAQGGGKNEQFF. CDR3 nucleotides: TGTGCCAGCAGCGCCCAGGGAGGGGGTAAAAATGAGCAGTTCTTC.

The CDR3: CASSRRGIGDNEQFF. DNA of the CDR3: TGCGCCAGCAGCCGACGGGGGATCGGGGACAATGAGCAGTTCTTC. This chain links TRBV5-1 with TRBJ2-1; the D gene is possibly TRBD2 (6 bases). In germline, CDR1 is SGHRS, CDR2 YFSETQ. Trimming took off 4 bases at V and 5 bases at J, with 16 bases between the two ends. CDR3 length equals 15 residues.